This T cell receptor beta chain was identified in a study of shared clonotypes between healthy human individuals (dated by TCRdb to about 2020). The study in broad terms: The cohort included a few men and two women between 18 and 49 years of age. Different laboratories and diverse techniques were used to prepare libraries and sequence TCR repertoires, to increase sequencing depth and limit assay-specific biases. For each donor, CD4 naive and CD4 memory were each run on three plates, CD8 naive on two plates, and CD8 memory on one plate. Each donor's leukapheresis produced roughly between roughly 0.9 and 8.9 billion PBMCs. To estimate repertoire size and how much clonotype sharing occurs between individuals, the study deeply sequenced the blood TCR repertoires of five healthy adults.

The germline V gene specifies WSHSY as CDR1 and SAAADI as CDR2. Measured from the cysteine to the phenylalanine, the CDR3 is 13 residues long. Only CDR3 DNA remains: 39 bases, in frame from the first base. V loses 10 bases, J loses 3 bases, and the germline ends lie 16 bases apart. Study-wide conclusions, independent of this receptor: Across several donors, approximately 5% of naive CD4, 3% to 3.5% of naive CD8, 2% to 2.5% of memory CD4, and about 0.4% of memory CD8 clonotypes were shared. Pairwise subsampling led to the expectation that sequencing depth would affect the degree of clonotype sharing among donors. Sampling was limited to blood, and TCR repertoires in tissue likely differ from TCR repertoires in blood. Clonotypes shared by all four sorted-subset donors showed higher generation probabilities than non-shared clonotypes. Larger estimated clonotype richness was generally found for naive subsets than for memory subsets. Because the study included a small number of donors, the genetic and exposure-history diversity represented was limited. Even with the large sequencing depth, rarefaction of the sorted-subset datasets indicated that sequencing was incomplete.

In the case of this clone: Its antigen target is currently unknown. The input lacks base qualities; no much larger clone sits a single base away.

Using the deep immunoSEQ assay, multiplex PCR amplified TCR CDR3 regions from genomic DNA. For each cell subset, the extracted genomic DNA was distributed evenly across all wells of several immunoSEQ 96-well plates, and each plate served as one replicate. Each replicate PCR for sorted subsets received 150 to 250 ng genomic DNA, equal to about 30,000 T cell genomes. Purified libraries were quantified with a Qubit 3.0 fluorometer, sized on a Bioanalyzer 2100, and re-quantified with the KAPA Library Quantification kit. A separate single-read 150-cycle Illumina NextSeq 550 flow cell was used to sequence each immunoSEQ 96-well plate. In the paper's pipeline: The immunoSEQ output contained only junctional sequences without quality scores, so filtering could not match that applied to full-length reads. To assign V/J genes and CDR3, sequences were annotated against IMGT germline references using PyIR, a Python wrapper for IgBLAST v1.9. Reads with weak V/J assignments (E-value above 1e-6), missing CDR3, stop codons, out-of-frame junctions, or ambiguous translated residues were removed. A V3J clonotype was defined by an identical inferred V gene, J gene, and CDR3 amino acid sequence. Percentage overlap between repertoires was calculated by dividing the number of shared unique clonotypes by the size of the smaller repertoire. RTK rarefaction, the Chao1 estimator, and Recon v2.1 estimates of unobserved clonotypes were used to assess repertoire richness. For all TCRbeta clonotypes obtained by the gDNA method from a few donors, generation probabilities were computed with OLGA. TCRdb provides this immuneACCESS table in a form limited to in-frame rearrangements. Some clones are lacking; in checked studies, under half of them reflect an unresolved V gene, and why the rest are absent is not known. V and J calls and clone size are those listed in that table; D and trimming were worked out from the DNA. The sample table holds under 700,000 clones, of which around 96% were seen once. Together, the top ten hold 0.11% of the sample.

CD8 naive samples were CD45RO-negative cells positively selected for CCR7, giving a CD45RA+CCR7+ population that excluded TemRA cells. The donors were healthy, HIV-negative adults who had no recently reported acute infections or vaccinations. Every donor was a Caucasian adult residing in Nashville, Tennessee, USA. Blood was obtained by leukapheresis, after which PBMCs were separated by Ficoll-Histopaque density gradient centrifugation and cryopreserved in liquid nitrogen vapor phase. Purity and quantity of every magnetically sorted T cell population were checked by analytical flow cytometry. Genomic DNA was isolated from each sorted fraction and quantified by UV absorbance on a Nanodrop 2000c.

This sequence was found in a woman in her twenties or thirties in good health. Sequencing input: naive CD8+ T cells sorted from blood. The sample's cell subset or site label is to be understood as: CD45RA+CCR7+. This chain is built from TRBV10-2 and TRBJ2-7; no D gene is confidently identified. The nucleotide sequence is given as TGCGCCACCCAAATCGGGTTGGGCTACGAGCAGTACTTC. Translated, it gives CATQIGLGYEQYF.